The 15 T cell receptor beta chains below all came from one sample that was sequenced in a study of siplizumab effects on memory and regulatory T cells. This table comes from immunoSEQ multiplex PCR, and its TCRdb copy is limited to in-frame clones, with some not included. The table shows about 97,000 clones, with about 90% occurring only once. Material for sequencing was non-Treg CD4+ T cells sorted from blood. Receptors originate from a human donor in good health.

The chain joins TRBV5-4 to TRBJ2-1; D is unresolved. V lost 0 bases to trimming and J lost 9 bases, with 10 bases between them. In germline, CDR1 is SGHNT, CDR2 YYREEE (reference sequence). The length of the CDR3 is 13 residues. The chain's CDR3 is CASSLVFSGEQFF. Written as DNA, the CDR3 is TGTGCCAGCAGCTTGGTCTTTTCGGGTGAGCAGTTCTTC.

CDR3 region: CASSPGDAVAQETQYF. The CDR3 DNA follows: TGTGCCAGCTCGCCGGGAGACGCCGTCGCACAAGAGACCCAGTACTTC. The chain links TRBV18 to TRBJ2-5; TRBD2 might be the D (6 bases). The germline V gene has CDR1 KGHSH and CDR2 LQKENI. Trimming took off 6 bases at V and 2 bases at J, with 19 bases between the two ends. This CDR3 has 16 amino acids.

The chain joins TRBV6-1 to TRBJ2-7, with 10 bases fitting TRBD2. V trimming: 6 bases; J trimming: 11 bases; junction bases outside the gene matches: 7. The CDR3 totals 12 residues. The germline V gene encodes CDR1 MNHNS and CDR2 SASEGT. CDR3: CASRPSGGSEYF. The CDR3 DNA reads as TGTGCCAGCAGACCTAGCGGGGGCTCGGAGTACTTC.

Here the CDR3 DNA reads TGTGCCAGCAGCTTAAGCCCTAGGAGCTCCTACAATGAGCAGTTCTTC. This sequence encodes CASSLSPRSSYNEQFF. V usage is TRBV7-9 and J usage is TRBJ2-1; D gene unclear. The CDR3 spans 16 residues. From germline, CDR1 is SEHNR and CDR2 FQNEAQ (reference sequence). V shed 2 bases and J shed 0 bases, with 11 bases lying between them.

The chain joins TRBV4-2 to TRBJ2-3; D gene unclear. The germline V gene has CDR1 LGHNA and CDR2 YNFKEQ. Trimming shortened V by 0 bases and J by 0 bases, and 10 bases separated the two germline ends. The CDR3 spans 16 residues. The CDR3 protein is CASSQDGGASTDTQYF. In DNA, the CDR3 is TGTGCCAGCAGCCAAGATGGCGGAGCTAGCACAGATACGCAGTATTTT.

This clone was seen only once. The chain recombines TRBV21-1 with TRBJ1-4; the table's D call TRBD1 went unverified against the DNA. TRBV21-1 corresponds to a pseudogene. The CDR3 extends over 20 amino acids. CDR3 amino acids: CASSKVRTGMGVATNEKLFF. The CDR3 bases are TGTGCCAGCAGCAAAGTAAGGACAGGGATGGGGGTTGCAACTAATGAAAAACTGTTTTTT.

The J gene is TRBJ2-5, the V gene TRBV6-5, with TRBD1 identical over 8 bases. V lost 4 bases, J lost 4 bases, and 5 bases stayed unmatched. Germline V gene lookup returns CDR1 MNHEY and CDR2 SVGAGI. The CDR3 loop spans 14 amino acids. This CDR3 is CASSSDRDGETQYF. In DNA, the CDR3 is TGTGCCAGCAGTTCGGACAGGGATGGAGAGACCCAGTACTTC.

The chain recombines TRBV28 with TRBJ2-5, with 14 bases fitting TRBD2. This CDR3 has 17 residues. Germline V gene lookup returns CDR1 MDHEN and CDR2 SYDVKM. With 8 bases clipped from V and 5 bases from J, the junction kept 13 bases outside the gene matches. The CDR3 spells CASLRLAGGLTLETQYF. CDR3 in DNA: TGTGCCAGCTTACGACTAGCGGGAGGGCTCACGCTTGAGACCCAGTACTTC.

The CDR3: CASSRWGTGELFF. The DNA for the CDR3 is TGTGCCAGCTCACGGTGGGGGACCGGGGAGCTGTTTTTT. V is TRBV18 and J is TRBJ2-2; D may be TRBD1 or TRBD2 (5 bases each). V gave up 4 bases and J gave up 5 bases, with 8 bases separating them. This CDR3 has 13 residues. Germline V gives CDR1 KGHSH, CDR2 LQKENI.

The CDR3 reads CASSFTGPYEQYF. The CDR3 bases are TGTGCCAGCAGTTTTACAGGCCCCTACGAGCAGTACTTC. The V gene is TRBV28, the J gene TRBJ2-5; TRBD1 might be the D (5 bases). The DNA end lines up better with TRBJ2-7; the J call may be wrong. The CDR3 is made up of 13 amino acids. Germline CDR1 is MDHEN and CDR2 is SYDVKM.

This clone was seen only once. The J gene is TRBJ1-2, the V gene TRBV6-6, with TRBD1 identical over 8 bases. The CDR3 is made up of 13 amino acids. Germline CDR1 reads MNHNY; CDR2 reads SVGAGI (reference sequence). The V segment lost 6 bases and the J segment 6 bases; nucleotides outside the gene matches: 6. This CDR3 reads CASRQGGANGYTF. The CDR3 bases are TGTGCCAGCAGACAGGGGGGCGCAAATGGCTACACCTTC.

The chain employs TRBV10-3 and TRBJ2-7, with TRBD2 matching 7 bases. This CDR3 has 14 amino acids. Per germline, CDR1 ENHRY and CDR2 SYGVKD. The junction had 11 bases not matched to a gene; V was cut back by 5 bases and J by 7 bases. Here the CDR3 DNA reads TGTGCCATCAGTCAGGAGCGGGGAGATAGGGAGCAGTACTTC. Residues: CAISQERGDREQYF.

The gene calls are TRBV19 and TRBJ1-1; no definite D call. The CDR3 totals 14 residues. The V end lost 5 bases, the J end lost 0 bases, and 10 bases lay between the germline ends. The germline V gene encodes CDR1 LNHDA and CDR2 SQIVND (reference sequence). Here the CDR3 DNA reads TGTGCCAGTAGTCGCGGGTCCTTGAACACTGAAGCTTTCTTT. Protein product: CASSRGSLNTEAFF.

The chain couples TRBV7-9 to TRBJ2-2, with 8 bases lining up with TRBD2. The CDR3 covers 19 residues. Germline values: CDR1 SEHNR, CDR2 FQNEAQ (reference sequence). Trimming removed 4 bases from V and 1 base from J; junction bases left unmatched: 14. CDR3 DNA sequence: TGTGCCAGCAGCTCTCCCCATCCGAGCGGGAGCATGAACACCGGGGAGCTGTTTTTT. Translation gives CASSSPHPSGSMNTGELFF.

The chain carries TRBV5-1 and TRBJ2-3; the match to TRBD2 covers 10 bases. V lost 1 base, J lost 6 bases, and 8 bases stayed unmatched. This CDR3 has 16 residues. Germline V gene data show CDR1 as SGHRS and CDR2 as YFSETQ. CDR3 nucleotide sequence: TGCGCCAGCAGCTTGCTAACTAGCGGGACGACGGATACGCAGTATTTT. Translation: CASSLLTSGTTDTQYF.